A selection of T cell receptor beta chains follows, all from one sample in a study of cytomegalovirus exposure and HLA in healthy donors. The data were produced by immunoSEQ multiplex PCR, yet TCRdb's version contains in-frame clones alone and is incomplete. The table has about 200,000 clones, roughly 85% seen once. The sample was PBMCs. All receptors derive from a woman in her forties or fifties in good health and CMV-seronegative. Both conserved end residues are part of each CDR3. D genes are given only for firm matches. Some rows mark clone size as missing; the rest say once, few, many or name a class of expanded clone.

D gene	V gene	clone size	J gene	CDR3 DNA	CDR3 protein
.	TRBV6-4	.	TRBJ2-1	TGTGCCAGCAGACTCCGTCCAGCGATTGGTGAGCAGTTCTTC	CASRLRPAIGEQFF
TRBD2	TRBV2	.	TRBJ2-7	TGTGCCAGCAGTGGAGCGGGAGTACTCTACGAGCAGTACTTC	CASSGAGVLYEQYF
.	TRBV13	.	TRBJ2-1	TGTGCCAGCAGCTTACAACGGCGGAATGAGCAGTTCTTC	CASSLQRRNEQFF
.	TRBV6-6	.	TRBJ1-2	TGTGCCAGCAAGGCAGGAACTAACTATGGCTACACCTTC	CASKAGTNYGYTF
TRBD1	TRBV6-5	.	TRBJ1-1	TGTGCCAGCAGTTACGGACAGGGCCCCAGAGCTTTCTTT	CASSYGQGPRAFF
.	TRBV5-6	.	TRBJ2-1	TGTGCCAGCAGCTTTCGTAGCGGACGATACAATGAGCAGTTCTTC	CASSFRSGRYNEQFF
.	TRBV5-6	few	TRBJ2-1	TGTGCCAGCAGCTTAAAAGGGGATTACAATGAGCAGTTCTTC	CASSLKGDYNEQFF
.	TRBV23-1	.	TRBJ1-2	TGCGCCAGCAGTCCTCAGGGGTACTATGGCTACACCTTC	CASSPQGYYGYTF
TRBD1	TRBV7-9	.	TRBJ2-3	TGTGCCAGCAGCCGGGGGACAGGGCAGAGCACAGATACGCAGTATTTT	CASSRGTGQSTDTQYF
TRBD2	TRBV4-2	.	TRBJ2-2	TGTGCCAGCAGCCCATCAGCGGGATCGAACACCGGGGAGCTGTTTTTT	CASSPSAGSNTGELFF
TRBD2	TRBV7-2	.	TRBJ2-1	TGTGCCAGCAGCTTAAGGCCCACACCGACTAGCGGGTTCTACAATGAGCAGTTCTTC	CASSLRPTPTSGFYNEQFF
.	TRBV6-6	once	TRBJ2-1	TGTGCCAGCAGCCTATTTCAGGGGAGAAGCAATGAGCAGTTCTTC	CASSLFQGRSNEQFF
TRBD2	TRBV2	.	TRBJ2-7	TGTGCCAGCAGTGAGCAGGGACTAAAAGGCGAGCAGTACTTC	CASSEQGLKGEQYF
TRBD1	TRBV7-2	.	TRBJ2-7	TGTGCCAGCAGCCCCCTAGCCGGGACAGGGGGAGGAGAGCAGTACTTC	CASSPLAGTGGGEQYF
.	TRBV9	.	TRBJ1-6	TGTGCCAGCAAAGAGGCGCCATCCGGGTATTCACCCCTCCACTTT	CASKEAPSGYSPLHF
TRBD1	TRBV29-1	.	TRBJ2-1	TGCAGCGTTTCGACAGGGGACAATGAGCAGTTCTTC	CSVSTGDNEQFF
TRBD1	TRBV2	.	TRBJ2-1	TGTGCCAGCAGTGAAGAGGGGGCCCCGGGCAATGAGCAGTTCTTC	CASSEEGAPGNEQFF
.	TRBV7-9	.	TRBJ2-7	TGTGCCAGCAGCTTAGCAGCGCCCGAGCAGTACTTC	CASSLAAPEQYF
.	TRBV30	.	TRBJ1-5	TGTGCCTGGAGTCGGGGGACGATTAGCAATCAGCCCCAGCATTTT	CAWSRGTISNQPQHF